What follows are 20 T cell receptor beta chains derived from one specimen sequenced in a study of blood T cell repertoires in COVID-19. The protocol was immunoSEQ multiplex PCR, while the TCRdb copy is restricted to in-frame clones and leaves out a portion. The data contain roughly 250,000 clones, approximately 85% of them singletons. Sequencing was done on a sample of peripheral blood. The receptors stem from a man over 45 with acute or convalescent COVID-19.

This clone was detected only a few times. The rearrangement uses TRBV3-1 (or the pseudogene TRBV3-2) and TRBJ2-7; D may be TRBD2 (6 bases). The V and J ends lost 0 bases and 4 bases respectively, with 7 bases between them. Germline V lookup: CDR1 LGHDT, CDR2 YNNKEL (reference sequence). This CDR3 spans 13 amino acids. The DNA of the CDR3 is TGTGCCAGCAGCCAAGAGGGACTTTACGAGCAGTACTTC. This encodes CASSQEGLYEQYF.

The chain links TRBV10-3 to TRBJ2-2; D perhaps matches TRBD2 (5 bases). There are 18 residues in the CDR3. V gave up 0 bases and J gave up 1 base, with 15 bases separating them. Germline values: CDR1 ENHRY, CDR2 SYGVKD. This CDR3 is CAISESTRAAGNTGELFF. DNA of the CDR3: TGTGCCATCAGTGAGTCGACTCGGGCCGCGGGGAACACCGGGGAGCTGTTTTTT.

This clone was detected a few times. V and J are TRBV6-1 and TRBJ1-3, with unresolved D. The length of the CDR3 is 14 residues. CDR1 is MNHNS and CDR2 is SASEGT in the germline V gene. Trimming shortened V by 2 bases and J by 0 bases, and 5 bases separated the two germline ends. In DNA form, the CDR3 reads TGTGCCAGCAGTGAACTAGGCTCTGGAAACACCATATATTTT. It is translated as CASSELGSGNTIYF.

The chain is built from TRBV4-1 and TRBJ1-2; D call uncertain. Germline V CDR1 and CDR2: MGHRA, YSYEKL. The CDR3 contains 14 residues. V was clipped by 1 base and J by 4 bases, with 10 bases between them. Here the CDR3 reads CASSQGGGGYGYTF. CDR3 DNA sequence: TGCGCCAGCAGCCAAGGTGGAGGAGGCTATGGCTACACCTTC.

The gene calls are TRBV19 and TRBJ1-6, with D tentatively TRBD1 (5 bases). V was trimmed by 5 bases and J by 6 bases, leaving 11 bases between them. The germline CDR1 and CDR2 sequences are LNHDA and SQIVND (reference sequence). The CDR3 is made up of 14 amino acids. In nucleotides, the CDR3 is TGTGCCAGTAGTCCTCGGGGGGGTAATTCACCCCTCCACTTT. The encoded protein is CASSPRGGNSPLHF. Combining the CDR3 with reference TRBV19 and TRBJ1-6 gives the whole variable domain DGGITQSPKYLFRKEGQNVTLSCEQNLNHDAMYWYRQDPGQGLRLIYYSQIVNDFQKGDIAEGYSVSREKKESFPLTVTSAQKNPTAFYLCASSPRGGNSPLHFGNGTRLTVT.

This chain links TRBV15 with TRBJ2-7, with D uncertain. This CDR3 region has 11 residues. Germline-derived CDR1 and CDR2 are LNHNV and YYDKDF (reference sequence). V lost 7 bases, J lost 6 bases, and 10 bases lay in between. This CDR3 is CATNITGEQYF. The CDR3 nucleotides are TGTGCCACCAATATAACCGGCGAGCAGTACTTC.

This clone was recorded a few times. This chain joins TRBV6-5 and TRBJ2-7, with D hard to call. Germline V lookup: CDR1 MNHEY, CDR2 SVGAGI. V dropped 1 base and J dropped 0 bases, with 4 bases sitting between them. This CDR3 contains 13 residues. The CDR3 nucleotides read TGTGCCAGCAGTTACTACAGCTCCTACGAGCAGTACTTC. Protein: CASSYYSSYEQYF.

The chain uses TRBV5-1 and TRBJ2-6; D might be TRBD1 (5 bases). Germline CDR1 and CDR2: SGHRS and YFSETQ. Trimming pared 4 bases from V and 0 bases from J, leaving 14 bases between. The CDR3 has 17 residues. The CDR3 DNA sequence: TGCGCCAGCAGCACTGGACAAACCTTCTCTGGGGCCAACGTCCTGACTTTC. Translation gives CASSTGQTFSGANVLTF.

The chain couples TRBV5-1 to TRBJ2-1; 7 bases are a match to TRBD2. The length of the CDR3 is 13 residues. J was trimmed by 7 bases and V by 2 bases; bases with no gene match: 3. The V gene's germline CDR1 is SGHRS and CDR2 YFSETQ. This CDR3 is CASSFGGSNEQFF. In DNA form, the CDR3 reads TGCGCCAGCAGCTTCGGCGGGAGTAATGAGCAGTTCTTC.

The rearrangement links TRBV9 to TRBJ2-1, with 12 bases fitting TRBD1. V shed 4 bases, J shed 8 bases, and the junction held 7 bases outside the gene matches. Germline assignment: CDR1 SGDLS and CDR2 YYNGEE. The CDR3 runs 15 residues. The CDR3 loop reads CASSNPGQGAHEQFF. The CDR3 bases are TGTGCCAGCAGCAACCCGGGACAGGGGGCCCATGAGCAGTTCTTC. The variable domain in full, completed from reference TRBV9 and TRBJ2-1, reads DSGVTQTPKHLITATGQRVTLRCSPRSGDLSVYWYQQSLDQGLQFLIQYYNGEERAKGNILERFSAQQFPDLHSELNLSSLELGDSALYFCASSNPGQGAHEQFFGPGTRLTVL.

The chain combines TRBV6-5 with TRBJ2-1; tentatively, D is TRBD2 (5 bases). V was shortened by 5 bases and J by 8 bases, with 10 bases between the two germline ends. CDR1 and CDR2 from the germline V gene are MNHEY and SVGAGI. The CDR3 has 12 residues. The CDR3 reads CASSRPSHEQFF. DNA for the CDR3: TGTGCCAGCAGTCGTCCTAGCCATGAGCAGTTCTTC.

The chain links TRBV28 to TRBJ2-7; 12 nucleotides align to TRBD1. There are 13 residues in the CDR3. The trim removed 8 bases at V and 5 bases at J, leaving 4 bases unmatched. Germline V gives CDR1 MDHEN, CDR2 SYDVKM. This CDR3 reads CASRDRGHHEQYF. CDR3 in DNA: TGTGCCAGCCGGGACAGGGGGCACCACGAGCAGTACTTC.

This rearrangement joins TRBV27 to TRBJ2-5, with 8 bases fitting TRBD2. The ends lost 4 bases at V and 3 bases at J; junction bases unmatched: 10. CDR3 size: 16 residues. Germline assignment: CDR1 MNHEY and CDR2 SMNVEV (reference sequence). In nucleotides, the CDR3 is TGTGCCAGCAGTTGGACAACGGGGGGGGATAAAGAGACCCAGTACTTC. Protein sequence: CASSWTTGGDKETQYF.

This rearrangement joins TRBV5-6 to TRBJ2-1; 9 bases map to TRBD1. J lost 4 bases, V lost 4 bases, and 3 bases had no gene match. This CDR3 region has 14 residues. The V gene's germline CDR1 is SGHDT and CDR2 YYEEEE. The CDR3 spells CASSPDRGYNEQFF. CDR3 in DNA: TGTGCCAGCAGCCCGGACAGGGGTTACAATGAGCAGTTCTTC.

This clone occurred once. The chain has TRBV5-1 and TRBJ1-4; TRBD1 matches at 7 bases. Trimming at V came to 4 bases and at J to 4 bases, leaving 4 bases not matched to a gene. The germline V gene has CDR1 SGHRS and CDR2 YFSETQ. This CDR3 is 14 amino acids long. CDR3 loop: CASSTGQHNEKLFF. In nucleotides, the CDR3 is TGCGCCAGCAGCACGGGACAGCATAATGAAAAACTGTTTTTT.

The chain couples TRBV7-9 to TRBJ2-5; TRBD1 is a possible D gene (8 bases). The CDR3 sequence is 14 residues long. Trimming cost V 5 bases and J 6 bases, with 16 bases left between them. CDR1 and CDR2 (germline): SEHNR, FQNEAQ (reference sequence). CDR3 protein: CASSHNRGGKTQYF. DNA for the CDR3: TGTGCCAGCAGCCACAACAGGGGGGGCAAGACCCAGTACTTC.

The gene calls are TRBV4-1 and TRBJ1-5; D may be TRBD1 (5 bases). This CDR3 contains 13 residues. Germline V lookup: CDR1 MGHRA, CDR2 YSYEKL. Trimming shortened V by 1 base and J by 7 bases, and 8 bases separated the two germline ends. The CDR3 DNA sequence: TGCGCCAGCAGCCAAGGGGGGGACCAGCCCCAGCATTTT. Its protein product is CASSQGGDQPQHF.

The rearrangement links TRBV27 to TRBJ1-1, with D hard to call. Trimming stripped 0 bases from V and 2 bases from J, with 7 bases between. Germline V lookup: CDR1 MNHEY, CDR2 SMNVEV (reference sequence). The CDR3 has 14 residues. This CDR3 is CASSLSGRNTEAFF. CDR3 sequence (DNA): TGTGCCAGCAGTTTATCGGGCAGAAACACTGAAGCTTTCTTT.

The CDR3 sequence is CASSLRDRDEKLFF. The CDR3 DNA is TGTGCCAGCAGTTTAAGGGACAGGGATGAAAAACTGTTTTTT. The chain is built from TRBV27 and TRBJ1-4, with 9 positions matching TRBD1. Germline V lookup: CDR1 MNHEY, CDR2 SMNVEV (reference sequence). The CDR3 has 14 residues. Trimming removed 2 bases from V and 6 bases from J; junction bases left unmatched: 1. Together with reference TRBV27 and TRBJ1-4, the CDR3 gives the full variable domain: EAQVTQNPRYLITVTGKKLTVTCSQNMNHEYMSWYRQDPGLGLRQIYYSMNVEVTDKGDVPEGYKVSRKEKRNFPLILESPSPNQTSLYFCASSLRDRDEKLFFGSGTQLSVL.

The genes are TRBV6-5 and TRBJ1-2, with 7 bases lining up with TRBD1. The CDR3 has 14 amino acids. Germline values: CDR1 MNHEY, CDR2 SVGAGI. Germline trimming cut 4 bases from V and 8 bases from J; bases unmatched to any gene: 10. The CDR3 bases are TGTGCCAGCAGTTCCCGACAGGGTTTGCGGGGCTACACCTTC. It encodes CASSSRQGLRGYTF.